The 2 T cell receptor beta chains in this list originate from one sample, sequenced in a study of blood T cells in healthy people across ages. The second PCR ran roughly 7 to 12 cycles with a sample-barcoded 5' primer and J-beta primers. TCRdb fed the 5' RACE reads into MiXCR, producing one record per CDR3 protein. Of 1.5 million to 2 million distinct CDR3 sequences listed, roughly 30% are singletons. The sequenced sample consisted of blood. These receptors all come from a woman in her thirties in good health.

This clonotype was found a few times. The V and J genes are TRBV10-3 and TRBJ2-7; TRBD2 matches at 10 bases. CDR1 is ENHRY, CDR2 SYGVKD, per germline. With 0 bases clipped from V and 6 bases from J, the junction kept 5 bases outside the gene matches. The CDR3 totals 15 residues. CDR3 sequence: CAISESPSGSSEQYF. In DNA form, the CDR3 reads TGTGCCATCAGTGAGTCGCCTAGCGGGAGTTCCGAGCAGTACTTC.

The table lists this clonotype with a few counts. This chain uses TRBV5-5 with TRBJ2-3; D is possibly TRBD1 (6 bases). Trimming cost V 4 bases and J 3 bases, with 12 bases left between them. Germline V CDR1 and CDR2: SGHKS, YYEKEE (reference sequence). The CDR3 sequence is 14 residues long. CDR3 sequence: CASSADSQTDTQYF. The DNA of the CDR3 is TGTGCCAGCAGCGCGGACAGTCAAACAGATACGCAGTATTTT.